This entry features one T cell receptor beta chain sequence. The antigen remains unidentified. The CDR3 is 16 amino acids. CDR1 and CDR2 from the germline V gene are SEHNR and FQNEAQ (reference sequence). Trimming removed 4 bases from V and 1 base from J; junction bases left unmatched: 6. TCRdb recomputed calls from the reads with MiXCR, one row per CDR3 protein. The data show 830,000 or so distinct CDR3 sequences, with approximately 30% seen just once and roughly an eighth held by the top ten. These data come from a study of T cell repertoires in cytomegalovirus infection. Study summary: Signatures in public TCR beta sequences pointed to both CMV infection and matching HLA type. Study-wide results and limits: HLA-C-restricted CMV-specific TCR beta clonotypes were dominant in the ex vivo response.

The chain combines TRBV7-9 with TRBJ2-7; the match to TRBD2 covers 11 bases. This clonotype was sampled from a human donor in good health (CMV status not recorded). Some clones in this sample may be carry-over from other donors' samples. Sequences were derived from cultured CD8+ T cells from PBMCs, sampled from culture after CMV antigen stimulation. CDR3 sequence: CASSSTSGGSSYEQYF. The CDR3 coding sequence is TGTGCCAGCAGCTCTACTAGCGGGGGCTCGTCCTACGAGCAGTACTTC. Full variable domain (remainder filled in from reference TRBV7-9 and TRBJ2-7): DTGVSQNPRHKITKRGQNVTFRCDPISEHNRLYWYRQTLGQGPEFLTYFQNEAQLEKSRLLSDRFSAERPKGSFSTLEIQRTEQGDSAMYLCASSSTSGGSSYEQYFGPGTRLTVT.